What follows are 26 T cell receptor beta chains derived from one specimen sequenced in a study of OX40 agonist ivuxolimab in advanced cancers. Profiled with immunoSEQ multiplex PCR; TCRdb holds only in-frame clones, not every one. The sample holds approximately 60,000 clones, roughly 84% seen once. The sequenced sample was CD4+ or CD8+ T cells sorted from blood, obtained in a trial of the OX40 agonist ivuxolimab. These receptors all stem from an adult with an advanced solid tumor such as melanoma, head and neck, liver or kidney cancer.

The rearrangement joins TRBV29-1 to TRBJ2-1, with D maybe TRBD2 (5 bases). The CDR3 has 13 residues. The germline V and J ends were trimmed by 2 bases and 7 bases, with 12 bases remaining between them. CDR1 SQVTM and CDR2 ANQGSEA come from the germline V gene. CDR3 amino acids: CSVEKWRGNEQFF. CDR3 nucleotide sequence: TGCAGCGTTGAAAAGTGGCGCGGGAATGAGCAGTTCTTC.

The V gene is TRBV14, the J gene TRBJ2-3; 8 bases map to TRBD2. The V gene end was trimmed by 4 bases and the J gene end by 2 bases; junction bases not matched to a gene: 2. CDR3 length: 14 amino acids. Germline V gene lookup returns CDR1 SGHDN and CDR2 FVKESK. This CDR3 is CASSPAGVTDTQYF. The CDR3 DNA sequence: TGTGCCAGCAGCCCAGCGGGGGTCACAGATACGCAGTATTTT.

This clone was observed a few times. The chain joins TRBV9 to TRBJ1-3, with D unclear. Germline loops: CDR1 SGDLS, CDR2 YYNGEE. This CDR3 has 15 residues. V lost 4 bases and J lost 0, with 11 bases in between. This chain's CDR3 is CASSTSDYSGNTIYF. The CDR3 DNA reads as TGTGCCAGCAGCACTTCCGACTACTCTGGAAACACCATATATTTT.

Written as DNA, the CDR3 is TGTGCCAGCAGCAACCCCCCTGTAGCAGATACGCAGTATTTT. Its translation: CASSNPPVADTQYF. The rearrangement uses TRBV28 and TRBJ2-3; no definite D call. In germline, CDR1 is MDHEN, CDR2 SYDVKM. The CDR3 spans 14 residues. The V gene lost 6 bases and the J gene lost 4 bases, with 14 bases spanning the gap.

The chain carries TRBV5-4 and TRBJ2-7; D possibly corresponds to TRBD2 (6 bases). The germline V gene has CDR1 SGHNT and CDR2 YYREEE (reference sequence). The CDR3 has 14 residues. Deletions cut 1 base from V and 0 bases from J, with 8 bases between. The CDR3 region is CASSLRGNSYEQYF. The CDR3 DNA follows: TGTGCCAGCAGCTTGCGGGGGAACTCCTACGAGCAGTACTTC.

As to this clone: The sample holds other DNA sequences that translate to the same CDR3. The chain carries TRBV6-1 and TRBJ2-7; 8 nucleotides agree with TRBD1. The germline V gene encodes CDR1 MNHNS and CDR2 SASEGT. The CDR3 has 13 amino acids. Germline trimming cut 3 bases from V and 6 bases from J; bases unmatched to any gene: 4. The CDR3 sequence: CASSEAGGREQYF. CDR3 DNA sequence: TGTGCCAGCAGTGAGGCAGGGGGCCGCGAGCAGTACTTC.

The J gene is TRBJ1-1, the V gene TRBV4-2; no reliable D call. Germline assignment: CDR1 LGHNA and CDR2 YNFKEQ. V was clipped by 2 bases and J by 5 bases, with 21 bases between them. The CDR3 totals 17 residues. Here the CDR3 DNA reads TGTGCCAGCAGCCAACCTCCTGAGTGGCCGGGGAAAACTGAAGCTTTCTTT. Residues: CASSQPPEWPGKTEAFF.

Only one count was recorded for this clone. V and J are TRBV7-6 and TRBJ2-5; TRBD2 matches 13 bases. This CDR3 contains 15 residues. Germline lookup yields CDR1 SGHVS and CDR2 FNYEAQ. V was pared by 3 bases and J by 5 bases, with 3 bases of the junction left unmatched. The CDR3 sequence is CASSFGLAGAETQYF. CDR3 DNA sequence: TGTGCCAGCAGCTTCGGACTAGCGGGGGCCGAGACCCAGTACTTC. Full variable domain (rest looked up from reference TRBV7-6 and TRBJ2-5): GAGVSQSPRYKVTKRGQDVALRCDPISGHVSLYWYRQALGQGPEFLTYFNYEAQQDKSGLPNDRFSAERPEGSISTLTIQRTEQRDSAMYRCASSFGLAGAETQYFGPGTRLLVL.

This rearrangement joins TRBV6-5 to TRBJ2-5; TRBD1 matches at 11 bases. Judging by the DNA end, TRBJ2-7 fits better; the J call may be wrong. CDR3 size: 15 residues. In germline, CDR1 is MNHEY, CDR2 SVGAGI. The CDR3 loop is CASSYSGTGGYEQYF. The CDR3 coding sequence is TGTGCCAGCAGTTACTCCGGGACAGGGGGCTACGAGCAGTACTTC.

The rearrangement joins TRBV18 to TRBJ2-3; D possibly corresponds to TRBD2 (6 bases). Germline V lookup: CDR1 KGHSH, CDR2 LQKENI. This CDR3 contains 14 residues. V lost 3 bases, J lost 2 bases, and 9 bases lay in between. CDR3 region: CASSPGGNTDTQYF. In DNA, the CDR3 is TGTGCCAGCTCACCCGGGGGAAACACAGATACGCAGTATTTT. The full variable domain, in which reference TRBV18 and TRBJ2-3 provide the parts outside the CDR3, is NAGVMQNPRHLVRRRGQEARLRCSPMKGHSHVYWYRQLPEEGLKFMVYLQKENIIDESGMPKERFSAEFPKEGPSILRIQQVVRGDSAAYFCASSPGGNTDTQYFGPGTRLTVL.

The chain employs TRBV29-1 and TRBJ2-5; D gene ambiguous. CDR3 length equals 16 residues. Germline V CDR1 and CDR2: SQVTM, ANQGSEA. V lost 4 bases, J lost 2 bases, and 20 bases lay in between. As DNA, the CDR3 is TGCAGCGTTGTTTCCCCGGGTAGGTGGTCGCAAGAGACCCAGTACTTC. Its translation: CSVVSPGRWSQETQYF.

V and J are TRBV20-1 and TRBJ1-3; D not resolved. Trimming stripped 6 bases from V and 5 bases from J, with 5 bases between. The germline CDR1 and CDR2 sequences are DFQATT and SNEGSKA (reference sequence). This CDR3 spans 10 amino acids. DNA for the CDR3: TGCAGTGCCCACCGAAACACCATATATTTT. This sequence encodes CSAHRNTIYF.

This clone was found a few times. The V call is TRBV4-1, the J call TRBJ1-1; D is unclear. This CDR3 comprises 13 residues. V dropped 5 bases and J dropped 0 bases, with 7 bases sitting between them. CDR1 MGHRA and CDR2 YSYEKL come from the germline V gene. CDR3 residues: CASSAQMNTEAFF. The CDR3 DNA reads TGCGCCAGCAGCGCACAGATGAACACTGAAGCTTTCTTT.

This chain uses TRBV19 with TRBJ2-5; perhaps TRBD2 as D (6 bases). From germline, CDR1 is LNHDA and CDR2 SQIVND (reference sequence). The CDR3 runs to 13 residues. Trimming cost V 3 bases and J 2 bases, with 7 bases left between them. In DNA form, the CDR3 reads TGTGCCAGTAGTATTGGGGGGCAAGAGACCCAGTACTTC. Amino acids: CASSIGGQETQYF. The full variable domain, rest sourced from reference TRBV19 and TRBJ2-5, is DGGITQSPKYLFRKEGQNVTLSCEQNLNHDAMYWYRQDPGQGLRLIYYSQIVNDFQKGDIAEGYSVSREKKESFPLTVTSAQKNPTAFYLCASSIGGQETQYFGPGTRLLVL.

The chain combines TRBV5-1 with TRBJ2-7; no definite D call. The germline CDR1 and CDR2 sequences are SGHRS and YFSETQ. The CDR3 loop spans 14 amino acids. V dropped 0 bases and J dropped 0 bases, with 7 bases sitting between them. The CDR3 spells CASSLVGSSYEQYF. The CDR3 coding sequence is TGCGCCAGCAGCTTGGTGGGCAGCTCCTACGAGCAGTACTTC.

This chain links TRBV4-1 with TRBJ1-5, with unresolved D. The CDR3 runs to 17 residues. Germline CDR1 is MGHRA and CDR2 is YSYEKL. V was trimmed by 0 bases and J by 2 bases, leaving 14 bases between them. The CDR3, as DNA: TGCGCCAGCAGCCAAGAGATCAACTCTTGGGGCAATCAGCCCCAGCATTTT. Its translation: CASSQEINSWGNQPQHF.

This chain connects TRBV2 to TRBJ1-4; TRBD1 is a possible D gene (5 bases). V shed 1 base and J shed 5 bases, with 11 bases lying between them. The germline CDR1 and CDR2 sequences are SNHLY and FYNNEI. CDR3 length: 15 residues. The chain's CDR3 is CASSEEGRRNEKLFF. In DNA, the CDR3 is TGTGCCAGCAGTGAAGAGGGACGGAGGAATGAAAAACTGTTTTTT.

The chain couples TRBV9 to TRBJ1-2, with 7 bases fitting TRBD1. The CDR3 is made up of 14 amino acids. The germline CDR1 and CDR2 sequences are SGDLS and YYNGEE. V trimming: 6 bases; J trimming: 3 bases; junction bases outside the gene matches: 8. The CDR3 region is CASTDREWDYGYTF. The CDR3 nucleotides are TGTGCCAGCACCGACAGGGAGTGGGACTATGGCTACACCTTC.

The rearrangement joins TRBV11-1 to TRBJ2-1; D may be TRBD1 (5 bases). Between the trimmed V and J ends, which lost 3 bases and 8 bases, there was a span of 8 bases. The CDR3 runs to 12 residues. Germline assignment: CDR1 SGHAT and CDR2 FQDESV (reference sequence). Here the CDR3 DNA reads TGTGCCAGCAGCTTGTGGGGCGATGAGCAGTTCTTC. Translating gives CASSLWGDEQFF.

The V gene is TRBV6-6, the J gene TRBJ1-1; D remains ambiguous. Trimming cost V 4 bases and J 2 bases, with 8 bases left between them. In germline, CDR1 is MNHNY, CDR2 SVGAGI (reference sequence). The CDR3 consists of 13 residues. CDR3 protein: CASSSGPNTEAFF. CDR3 DNA: TGTGCCAGCAGTTCCGGTCCTAACACTGAAGCTTTCTTT.

The chain joins TRBV29-1 to TRBJ1-5, with D possibly TRBD1 on 6 matching bases. The CDR3 extends over 14 amino acids. CDR1 and CDR2 from the germline V gene are SQVTM and ANQGSEA. Trimming left V 5 bases short and J 1 base short, with 12 bases between. CDR3 nucleotides: TGCAGCGTTAGGGGGGGGTCGAGCAATCAGCCCCAGCATTTT. Protein product: CSVRGGSSNQPQHF.

This clone ranks as medium-sized (0.01 to 0.1%). This sequence joins TRBV5-6 and TRBJ2-1, with D perhaps being TRBD1 or TRBD2 (6 bases each). Germline CDR1 and CDR2: SGHDT and YYEEEE. Trimming pared 4 bases from V and 4 bases from J, leaving 9 bases between. The CDR3 runs to 13 residues. The CDR3 DNA is TGTGCCAGCAGCCCGGGGGCTTACAATGAGCAGTTCTTC. Amino acids: CASSPGAYNEQFF.

The chain carries TRBV29-1 and TRBJ1-2, with TRBD1 matching over 8 bases. The CDR3 is made up of 11 amino acids. V dropped 4 bases and J dropped 7; count of bases not matched to a gene: 2. CDR1 SQVTM and CDR2 ANQGSEA come from the germline V gene. The DNA of the CDR3 is TGCAGCGTTGCCACAGGGGGTGGCTACACCTTC. It is translated as CSVATGGGYTF. The full variable domain, its missing parts supplied by reference TRBV29-1 and TRBJ1-2, is SAVISQKPSRDICQRGTSLTIQCQVDSQVTMMFWYRQQPGQSLTLIATANQGSEATYESGFVIDKFPISRPNLTFSTLTVSNMSPEDSSIYLCSVATGGGYTFGSGTRLTVV.

This sequence joins TRBV5-4 and TRBJ2-2, with D possibly being TRBD1 (6 bases). V dropped 3 bases and J dropped 3 bases, with 18 bases sitting between them. Germline-derived CDR1 and CDR2 are SGHNT and YYREEE (reference sequence). This CDR3 spans 17 amino acids. The CDR3 region has the DNA TGTGCCAGCAGCTCTGAGGCACGGCAGGGGTACACCGGGGAGCTGTTTTTT. It specifies CASSSEARQGYTGELFF.

The gene calls are TRBV27 and TRBJ2-7; D not resolved. The CDR3 covers 14 residues. Trimming took 2 bases from V and 6 from J, leaving 14 bases between them. Germline CDR1 is MNHEY and CDR2 is SMNVEV (reference sequence). The CDR3 nucleotides are TGTGCCAGCAGTTTAAGCCGGCAGGCGTTCGAGCAGTACTTC. It yields the protein CASSLSRQAFEQYF.

This chain links TRBV2 with TRBJ2-5; D remains ambiguous. The CDR3 loop spans 12 amino acids. V was trimmed by 2 bases and J by 5 bases, leaving 6 bases between them. In germline, CDR1 is SNHLY, CDR2 FYNNEI. CDR3 DNA: TGTGCCAGCAGTGAACTGGGGGAGACCCAGTACTTC. The encoded protein is CASSELGETQYF.